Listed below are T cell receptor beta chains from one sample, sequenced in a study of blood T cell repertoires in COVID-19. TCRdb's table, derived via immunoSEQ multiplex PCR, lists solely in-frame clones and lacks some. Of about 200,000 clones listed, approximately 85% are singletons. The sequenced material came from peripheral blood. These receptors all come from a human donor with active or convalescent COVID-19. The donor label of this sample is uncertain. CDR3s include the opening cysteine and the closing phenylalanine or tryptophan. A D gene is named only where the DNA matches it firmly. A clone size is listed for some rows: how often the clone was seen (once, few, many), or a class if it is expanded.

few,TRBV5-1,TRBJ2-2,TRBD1,CASSVLTGGANTGELFF
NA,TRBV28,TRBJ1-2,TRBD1,CASSSPRDRDGYTF
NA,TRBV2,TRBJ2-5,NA,CAWLVWGEETQYF
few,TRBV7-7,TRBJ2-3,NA,CASSLGGRADTDTQYF
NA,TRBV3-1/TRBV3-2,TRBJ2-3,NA,CASSQGRRGLTDTQYF
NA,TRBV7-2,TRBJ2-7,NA,CASSLAPGLESSYEQYF
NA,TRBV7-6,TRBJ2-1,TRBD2,CASSHGLAGGPSYNEQFF
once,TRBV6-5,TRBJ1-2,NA,CASSDLRGDYGYTF
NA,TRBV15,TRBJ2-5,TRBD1,CATSRDRGPETQYF
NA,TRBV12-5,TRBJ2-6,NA,CASARRATGANVLTF
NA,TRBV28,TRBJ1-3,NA,CASSFLSSGNTIYF
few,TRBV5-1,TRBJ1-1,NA,CASSSASRSTEAFF
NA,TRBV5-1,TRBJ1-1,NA,CASSSNTENTEAFF
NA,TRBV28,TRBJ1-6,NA,CASSPPPIGGGVPLHF
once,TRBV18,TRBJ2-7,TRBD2,CASSPPGGRVTYEQYF
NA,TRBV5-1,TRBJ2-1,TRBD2,CASSGPAGSGNGYNEQFF
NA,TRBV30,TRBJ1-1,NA,CAWTDMNTEAFF
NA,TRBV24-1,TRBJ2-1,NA,CATSDPSNEQFF
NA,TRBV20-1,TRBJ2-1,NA,CSATGTVEQFF
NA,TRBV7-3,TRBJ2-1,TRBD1,CASSSTGTGRSSYNEQFF
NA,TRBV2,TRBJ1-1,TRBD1,CASSELLGGLTEAFF
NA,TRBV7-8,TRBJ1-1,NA,CASSLREGNPEAFF
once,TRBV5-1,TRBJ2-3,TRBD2,CASSLVLAGGADTQYF
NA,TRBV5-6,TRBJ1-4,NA,CASSRDPTNEKLFF
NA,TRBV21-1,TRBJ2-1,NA,CASSKIRGLAGGFF
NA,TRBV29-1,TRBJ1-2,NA,CTGDYGYTF
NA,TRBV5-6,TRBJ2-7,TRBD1,CASSATGGAVNEQYF
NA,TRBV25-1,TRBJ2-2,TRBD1,CASSEITGGVGELFF
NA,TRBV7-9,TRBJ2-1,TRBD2,CASSPIAGGKRSYNEQFF
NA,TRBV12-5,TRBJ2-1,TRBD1,CASGLGDRVWNEQFF
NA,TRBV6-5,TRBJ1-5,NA,CASNEGGRGNQPQHF
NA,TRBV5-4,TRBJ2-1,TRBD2,CASRPGTSGRAGAEQFF
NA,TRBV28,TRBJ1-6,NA,CASSSADRRNSPLHF
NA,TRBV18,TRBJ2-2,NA,CASSPPLRTGELFF
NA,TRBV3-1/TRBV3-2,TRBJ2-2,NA,CASSYRVSTGELFF
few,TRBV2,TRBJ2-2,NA,CASRQDNTGELFF
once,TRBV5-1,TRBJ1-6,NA,CASQTESSYNSPLHF
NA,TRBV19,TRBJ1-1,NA,CASSISPQVFVYTEAFF
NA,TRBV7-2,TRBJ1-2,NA,CASSLAGPTNYGYTF
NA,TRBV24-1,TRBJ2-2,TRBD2,CATGRGNSGSTGELFF
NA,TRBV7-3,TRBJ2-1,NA,CASSFRGNNEQFF
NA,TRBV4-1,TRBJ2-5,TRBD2,CASSPGTSGQETQYF
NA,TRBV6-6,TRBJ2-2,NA,CASSPFALANTGELFF
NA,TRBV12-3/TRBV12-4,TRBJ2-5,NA,CASRLSDQETQYF
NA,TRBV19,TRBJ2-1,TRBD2,CASSMGRGGPPSYNEQFF
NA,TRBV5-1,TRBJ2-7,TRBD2,CASSRSGLQKLAEGMSSYEQYF
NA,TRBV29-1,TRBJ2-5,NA,CSVEYRGGFKETQYF